The rows below give T cell receptor beta chains drawn from one sample of a study of blood T cells in healthy people across ages. TCRdb used MiXCR to reprocess the 5' RACE reads, holding one entry per CDR3 protein. Among some 900,000 distinct CDR3 sequences, around 28% were seen once, and the ten largest hold around 16%. The sample consisted of blood. The receptors here all came from a woman older than 75 in good health. The CDR3 runs from the conserved cysteine through the conserved F or W. D genes are given only for firm matches. Expanded clones get a size class; other rows say once, few or many, or leave the size out.

j_gene | d_gene | abundance | v_gene | CDR3aa | CDR3nt
TRBJ1-2 | . | few | TRBV4-2 | CASSPRQGESYGYTF | TGTGCCAGCAGCCCCCGCCAGGGCGAGTCCTATGGCTACACCTTC
TRBJ1-4 | . | . | TRBV28 | CANAAGKNEELFF | TGTGCCAACGCGGCAGGGAAAAATGAAGAACTGTTTTTT
TRBJ2-7 | . | many | TRBV7-9 | CASSLVGGTVDEQYF | TGTGCCAGCAGCTTAGTCGGGGGGACAGTGGACGAGCAGTACTTC
TRBJ2-7 | . | many | TRBV20-1 | CSARGRDRIYEQYF | TGCAGTGCTAGAGGGAGGGACAGAATCTACGAGCAGTACTTC
TRBJ1-1 | . | . | TRBV4-3 | CASSQETVGGVGNTEAFF | TGCGCCAGCAGCCAAGAAACAGTGGGGGGGGTGGGGAACACTGAAGCTTTCTTT
TRBJ2-7 | . | few | TRBV6-2/TRBV6-3 | CASRQPVRAASYNEQYF | TGTGCCAGCAGACAACCGGTGAGGGCGGCTTCCTACAATGAGCAGTACTTC
TRBJ1-5 | . | . | TRBV7-2 | CASSAGQVNQPQHF | TGTGCCAGCAGCGCGGGGCAGGTCAATCAGCCCCAGCATTTT
TRBJ1-2 | . | many | TRBV21-1 | CASSKKEGPSNYGYTF | TGTGCCAGCAGCAAAAAGGAGGGACCTTCTAACTATGGCTACACCTTC
TRBJ1-2 | . | . | TRBV29-1 | CSVESADSVYGYTF | TGCAGCGTTGAATCTGCGGACTCTGTCTATGGCTACACCTTC
TRBJ2-7 | . | many | TRBV20-1 | CSAKVGTYEQYF | TGCAGTGCTAAGGTGGGAACCTACGAGCAGTACTTC
TRBJ1-2 | . | . | TRBV20-1 | CSAVIQLNYDYTF | TGCAGTGCCGTAATACAGCTTAACTATGACTACACCTTC
TRBJ1-5 | TRBD1 | . | TRBV20-1 | CSAPDRSPNRPQHF | TGCAGTGCCCCGGACAGGTCTCCGAATCGGCCCCAGCATTTT
TRBJ2-5 | TRBD1 | many | TRBV27 | CASKLTGGRETQYF | TGTGCCAGCAAACTTACAGGGGGCAGGGAGACCCAGTACTTC
TRBJ2-7 | . | . | TRBV12-3/TRBV12-4 | CASSATGSPYEQYF | TGTGCCAGCAGCGCCACAGGGTCCCCCTACGAGCAGTACTTC
TRBJ2-4 | . | many | TRBV6-2/TRBV6-3 | CASSFVGEAKNIQYF | TGTGCCAGCAGTTTCGTGGGGGAGGCCAAAAACATTCAGTACTTC
TRBJ2-7 | . | few | TRBV28 | CASMGFGGEQYF | TGTGCCAGCATGGGGTTCGGGGGCGAGCAGTACTTC
TRBJ2-2 | TRBD1 | few | TRBV6-5 | CASRGATGRDTGELFF | TGTGCCAGCAGGGGCGCGACAGGGAGAGACACCGGGGAGCTGTTTTTT
TRBJ2-7 | . | . | TRBV3-1 | CASGHTYEQYF | TGTGCCAGCGGCCATACCTACGAGCAGTACTTC
TRBJ2-2 | . | . | TRBV20-1 | CSARDPATGTNTGELFF | TGCAGTGCTAGAGACCCCGCGACAGGAACGAACACCGGGGAGCTGTTTTTT
TRBJ2-3 | . | many | TRBV7-9 | CASTLIGGDTQYF | TGTGCCAGCACCCTAATAGGTGGAGATACGCAGTATTTT
TRBJ1-1 | . | . | TRBV10-3 | CAIRDTVNTEAFF | TGTGCCATCAGAGACACGGTCAACACTGAAGCTTTCTTT
TRBJ2-7 | . | many | TRBV20-1 | CSARSGPVYYEQYF | TGCAGTGCTAGATCGGGACCCGTTTACTACGAGCAGTACTTC
TRBJ2-3 | TRBD2 | . | TRBV20-1 | CSALLAGGPGDPQYF | TGCAGTGCCCTACTAGCGGGGGGGCCAGGGGATCCGCAGTATTTT
TRBJ2-7 | TRBD1 | . | TRBV9 | CASNEGTGGVSYEQYF | TGTGCCAGCAACGAAGGAACAGGGGGCGTCTCCTACGAGCAGTACTTC
TRBJ2-5 | . | many | TRBV18 | CASSPPSIRRETQYF | TGTGCCAGCTCACCACCGTCGATCAGACGGGAGACCCAGTACTTC
TRBJ2-4 | . | . | TRBV6-1 | CASREQGNIQYF | TGTGCCAGCAGGGAGCAGGGGAACATTCAGTACTTC
TRBJ2-6 | . | many | TRBV27 | CASSFVSGANVLTF | TGTGCCAGCAGTTTCGTCTCTGGGGCCAACGTCCTGACTTTC
TRBJ2-7 | . | many | TRBV6-1 | CASSGGLSYEQYF | TGTGCCAGCAGTGGAGGGCTTTCCTACGAGCAGTACTTC
TRBJ2-1 | TRBD2 | many | TRBV5-5 | CASSLRGGLDEQFF | TGTGCCAGCAGCTTGCGCGGGGGGCTGGATGAGCAGTTCTTC
TRBJ2-1 | . | many | TRBV6-2/TRBV6-3 | CASSYSWSTVGFQPFSYNEQFF | TGTGCCAGCAGTTACTCGTGGTCGACGGTGGGATTCCAACCCTTCTCCTACAATGAGCAGTTCTTC
TRBJ1-2 | . | many | TRBV6-2/TRBV6-3 | CASSFGTLYGYTF | TGTGCCAGCAGCTTCGGGACACTTTATGGCTACACCTTC
TRBJ2-1 | . | many | TRBV5-1 | CASTNQTGYYNEQFF | TGCGCCAGCACCAACCAAACAGGGTACTACAATGAGCAGTTCTTC
TRBJ1-2 | . | many | TRBV5-5 | CASSFRVGANYGYTF | TGTGCCAGCAGCTTCCGGGTGGGCGCTAACTATGGCTACACCTTC
TRBJ1-1 | . | many | TRBV5-1 | CASSTRALNTEAFF | TGCGCCAGCAGCACCAGGGCATTGAACACTGAAGCTTTCTTT
TRBJ1-4 | . | . | TRBV7-2 | CASSASGLPGEKLFF | TGTGCCAGCAGCGCATCGGGACTCCCAGGGGAAAAACTGTTTTTT
TRBJ1-2 | TRBD1 | many | TRBV7-9 | CASSLQGGGSGYTF | TGTGCCAGCAGCTTGCAGGGGGGAGGAAGTGGCTACACCTTC
TRBJ1-4 | . | . | TRBV20-1 | CSARDHRNNEKLYF | TGCAGTGCTAGAGATCACAGAAATAATGAAAAACTGTATTTT
TRBJ2-5 | TRBD2 | many | TRBV7-2 | CASSPPRLAGRETQYF | TGTGCCAGCAGCCCGCCGCGACTAGCGGGGAGAGAGACCCAGTACTTC
TRBJ2-3 | . | many | TRBV20-1 | CSARGYGSTDTQYF | TGCAGTGCTAGAGGTTACGGTAGCACAGATACGCAGTATTTT
TRBJ2-7 | TRBD1 | . | TRBV3-1 | CASSPRTGGGVQYF | TGTGCCAGCAGCCCAAGGACAGGGGGCGGGGTGCAGTACTTC
TRBJ1-1 | TRBD1 | . | TRBV20-1 | CSARDSTGGVGTEAFF | TGCAGTGCTAGAGATTCCACAGGGGGAGTAGGCACTGAAGCTTTCTTT
TRBJ2-5 | TRBD2 | . | TRBV20-1 | CSARDFTSGGATETQYF | TGCAGTGCTAGAGATTTCACTAGCGGGGGGGCGACAGAGACCCAGTACTTC
TRBJ2-3 | . | . | TRBV20-1 | CSASAGARRTDTQYF | TGCAGTGCTAGCGCTGGGGCCCGGAGAACAGATACGCAGTATTTT
TRBJ1-6 | TRBD1 | many | TRBV6-2/TRBV6-3 | CASRRGTANSPLHF | TGTGCCAGCAGACGCGGGACAGCCAATTCACCCCTCCACTTT
TRBJ1-1 | TRBD1 | . | TRBV5-6 | CASSQGLGQLNTEAFF | TGTGCCAGCAGCCAGGGCCTGGGACAGTTGAACACTGAAGCTTTCTTT